This TCR beta chain emerged from a study of cytomegalovirus exposure and HLA in healthy donors. The overall study: The same platform was used for the 90 to 150 validation repertoires as for the approximately 720 first-cohort repertoires, as reported in a later analysis.

V was pared by 5 bases and J by 3 bases, with 6 bases of the junction left unmatched. From germline, CDR1 is SGHNT and CDR2 YENEEA. This CDR3 has 14 amino acids. This table comes from immunoSEQ multiplex PCR, and its TCRdb copy is limited to in-frame clones, with some not included. The sample shows roughly 63,000 clones, around 90% of them seen only once. This TCR derives from a woman between 18 and 29 years old in good health and CMV-seronegative. The V call is TRBV11-3, the J call TRBJ2-7; 8 nucleotides match TRBD2. The sample was PBMCs. The CDR3 here is CASSPGTRNYEQYF. CDR3 bases: TGTGCCAGCAGCCCCGGGACTAGGAACTACGAGCAGTACTTC.